In its sample, the clone carrying this T cell receptor (beta chain) was seen many times. Its antigen is unidentified. Per the germline V gene, CDR1 is DFQATT and CDR2 is SNEGSKA (reference sequence). With 0 bases removed from V and 2 bases from J, the gap between germline ends came to 25 bases. The CDR3 is made up of 19 amino acids. This entry is derived from a study of identical twins. Points from the study as a whole: The study found weaker excess twin sharing in beta out-of-frame sequences. Invariant MAIT and iNKT cells may have partly biased zero-insertion analyses.

Addition of a universal primer site occurred through template switching, and cDNA carried unique molecular identifiers. TCRdb recomputed calls from the 5' RACE reads with MiXCR, one row per CDR3 protein. This sample has about 150,000 distinct CDR3 sequences, with approximately 4% found just once. This TCR came from a man aged 18 to 35 in good health. What was sequenced was memory T cells sorted from blood. This chain connects TRBV20-1 to TRBJ2-5; D is perhaps TRBD1 or TRBD2 (6 bases each). CDR3 protein: CSARDESEGVVQGQETQYF. The CDR3 DNA is TGCAGTGCTAGAGATGAGTCGGAGGGTGTGGTACAGGGACAAGAGACCCAGTACTTC.